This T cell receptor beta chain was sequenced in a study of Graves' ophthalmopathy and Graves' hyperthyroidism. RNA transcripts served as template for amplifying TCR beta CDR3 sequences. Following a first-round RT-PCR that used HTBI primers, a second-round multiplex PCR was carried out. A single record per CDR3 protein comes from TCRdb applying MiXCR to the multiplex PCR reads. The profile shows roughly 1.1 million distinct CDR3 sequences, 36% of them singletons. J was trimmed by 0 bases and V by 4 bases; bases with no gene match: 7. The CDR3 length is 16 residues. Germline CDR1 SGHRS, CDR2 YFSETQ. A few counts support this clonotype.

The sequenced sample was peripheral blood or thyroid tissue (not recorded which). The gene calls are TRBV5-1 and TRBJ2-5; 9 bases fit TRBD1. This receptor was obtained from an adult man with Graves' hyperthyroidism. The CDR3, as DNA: TGCGCCAGCAGCGAGACTGGGACAGGGTACCAAGAGACCCAGTACTTC. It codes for CASSETGTGYQETQYF.